These 8 T cell receptor beta chains came from one sample sequenced in a study of shared clonotypes between healthy human individuals. Repertoires were generated with immunoSEQ multiplex PCR, while TCRdb's copy carries only in-frame clones and drops some. The sample records around 1,100,000 clones, 70% to 80% being singletons. Specimen: memory CD4+ T cells from PBMCs. The subset here: CD45RA-negative fraction. The receptors shown here come from a young man in good health. Some clones in this sample may be carry-over from other donors' samples.

This chain connects TRBV9 to TRBJ2-7; D is perhaps TRBD1 or TRBD2 (6 bases each). Germline V CDR1 and CDR2: SGDLS, YYNGEE. The V and J ends lost 4 bases and 5 bases respectively, with 13 bases between them. There are 13 residues in the CDR3. The CDR3 loop reads CASSSGALNEQYF. The CDR3 bases are TGTGCCAGCAGCTCGGGGGCTCTGAACGAGCAGTACTTC.

The chain carries TRBV9 and TRBJ2-5; possibly TRBD2 for D (6 bases). The CDR3 length is 14 residues. Looked up from germline, CDR1 is SGDLS and CDR2 is YYNGEE. The V gene lost 2 bases and the J gene lost 4 bases, with 12 bases spanning the gap. Here the CDR3 reads CASSVLAGLETQYF. The CDR3 DNA follows: TGTGCCAGCAGCGTCTTGGCGGGGCTAGAGACCCAGTACTTC.

The rearrangement uses TRBV28 and TRBJ1-4; 8 nucleotides align to TRBD1. This CDR3 has 15 amino acids. V was clipped by 6 bases and J by 4 bases; unmatched bases: 7. The germline V gene has CDR1 MDHEN and CDR2 SYDVKM. The CDR3 region has the DNA TGTGCCAGCAGCCGCCAACAGGGGGATAATGAAAAACTGTTTTTT. This sequence encodes CASSRQQGDNEKLFF. Together with reference TRBV28 and TRBJ1-4, the CDR3 gives the full variable domain: DVKVTQSSRYLVKRTGEKVFLECVQDMDHENMFWYRQDPGLGLRLIYFSYDVKMKEKGDIPEGYSVSREKKERFSLILESASTNQTSMYLCASSRQQGDNEKLFFGSGTQLSVL.

V and J are TRBV7-9 and TRBJ2-1; D not resolved. Germline CDR1 SEHNR, CDR2 FQNEAQ (reference sequence). Trimming removed 5 bases at V and 7 bases at J, with 12 bases between. The length of the CDR3 is 13 residues. The CDR3 DNA sequence: TGTGCCAGCAGCATATCGGTGGCAAATGAGCAGTTCTTC. It codes for CASSISVANEQFF.

The chain joins TRBV28 to TRBJ2-3; TRBD1 might be the D (6 bases). CDR1 and CDR2 (germline): MDHEN, SYDVKM. This CDR3 has 16 amino acids. The ends were cut back, 1 base at V and 0 bases at J, with 11 bases in the middle. CDR3 region: CASSLFGTFSTDTQYF. The CDR3 DNA reads as TGTGCCAGCAGTTTATTTGGGACATTTAGCACAGATACGCAGTATTTT.

The chain carries TRBV6-1 and TRBJ1-1; unclear D gene. Germline CDR1 and CDR2: MNHNS and SASEGT. There are 13 residues in the CDR3. Trimming stripped 4 bases from V and 1 base from J, with 7 bases between. CDR3 residues: CASSVEENTEAFF. CDR3 DNA sequence: TGTGCCAGCAGTGTAGAAGAGAACACTGAAGCTTTCTTT.

The V and J genes are TRBV28 and TRBJ2-1; TRBD2 is a possible D gene (5 bases). Germline values: CDR1 MDHEN, CDR2 SYDVKM. The V end was cut by 7 bases, the J end by 4 bases, with 11 bases between. CDR3 length: 13 amino acids. CDR3 DNA sequence: TGTGCCAGCACGCGGGCTAGATACAATGAGCAGTTCTTC. Translation: CASTRARYNEQFF. Full variable domain (outside the CDR3, taken from reference TRBV28 and TRBJ2-1): DVKVTQSSRYLVKRTGEKVFLECVQDMDHENMFWYRQDPGLGLRLIYFSYDVKMKEKGDIPEGYSVSREKKERFSLILESASTNQTSMYLCASTRARYNEQFFGPGTRLTVL.

V is TRBV7-9 and J is TRBJ2-7; D perhaps matches TRBD1 (6 bases). Per the germline V gene, CDR1 is SEHNR and CDR2 is FQNEAQ (reference sequence). V lost 4 bases and J 9 bases, leaving 16 bases between the germline ends. The CDR3 is made up of 13 amino acids. The CDR3 nucleotides are TGTGCCAGCAGCTATGGGGGCCCTGGGGGGCAGTACTTC. Its translation is CASSYGGPGGQYF.